The 27 T cell receptor beta chains below all came from one sample that was sequenced in a study of cytomegalovirus exposure and HLA in healthy donors. A multiplex PCR was run with 60 Vbeta primers and 13 Jbeta primers. Generated by immunoSEQ multiplex PCR, the TCRdb table keeps only in-frame clones and is missing some. The sample shows about 200,000 clones, roughly four fifths of them seen only once. The sample taken for sequencing was PBMCs. The receptors were gathered from a woman in her forties or fifties in good health and CMV-seropositive.

The chain employs TRBV4-1 and TRBJ2-1; 12 positions agree with TRBD2. The CDR3 loop spans 16 amino acids. Trimming cost V 2 bases and J 6 bases; bases outside gene matches: 5. CDR1 and CDR2 from the germline V gene are MGHRA and YSYEKL. CDR3 bases: TGCGCCAGCAGCCAATCTAGCGGGAGGGCTTCCAATGAGCAGTTCTTC. Translation: CASSQSSGRASNEQFF.

V and J are TRBV2 and TRBJ1-5; D unclear. The germline CDR1 and CDR2 sequences are SNHLY and FYNNEI. The ends were cut back, 6 bases at V and 4 bases at J, with 10 bases in the middle. The CDR3 sequence is 13 residues long. The CDR3 here is CASSSRGNQPQHF. DNA of the CDR3: TGTGCCAGCAGCTCAAGAGGGAATCAGCCCCAGCATTTT.

V is TRBV29-1 and J is TRBJ2-2; TRBD2 matches at 9 bases. Germline CDR1 and CDR2: SQVTM and ANQGSEA. The V and J ends lost 4 bases and 4 bases, in that order; junction bases with no gene match: 1. The CDR3 covers 13 residues. In DNA, the CDR3 is TGCAGCGTTGTAGCGGGAGTCACCGGGGAGCTGTTTTTT. Translating gives CSVVAGVTGELFF.

This chain uses TRBV19 with TRBJ1-2, with TRBD1 as a possible D gene (6 bases). The CDR3 has 13 amino acids. Germline V gene sequence: CDR1 LNHDA, CDR2 SQIVND (reference sequence). Trimming stripped 2 bases from V and 2 bases from J, with 6 bases between. The CDR3 reads CASSITGNYGYTF. The CDR3 DNA follows: TGTGCCAGTAGTATAACAGGGAACTATGGCTACACCTTC.

This clone showed up just a few times. The chain uses TRBV5-1 and TRBJ2-7, with 8 bases that match TRBD1. This CDR3 spans 18 amino acids. V shed 4 bases and J 4 bases; nucleotides not matched to a gene: 19. Germline V gene lookup returns CDR1 SGHRS and CDR2 YFSETQ. The DNA of the CDR3 is TGCGCCAGCAGCCCCGGCGCCCGGTGGCAGGGGGCCTTGTACGAGCAGTACTTC. It codes for CASSPGARWQGALYEQYF.

The chain recombines TRBV5-1 with TRBJ2-7, with 10 bases lining up with TRBD1. V gave up 7 bases and J gave up 3 bases; unmatched junction bases: 10. Germline V gene data show CDR1 as SGHRS and CDR2 as YFSETQ. CDR3 size: 15 residues. The CDR3 DNA follows: TGCGCCAGCCGCCGAACCGGACAGGGGGGCTACGAGCAGTACTTC. Its translation is CASRRTGQGGYEQYF.

This chain links TRBV27 with TRBJ2-1, with 10 bases aligning to TRBD2. Germline loops: CDR1 MNHEY, CDR2 SMNVEV (reference sequence). This CDR3 region has 15 residues. The V segment lost 2 bases and the J segment 8 bases; nucleotides outside the gene matches: 6. In DNA, the CDR3 is TGTGCCAGCAGTTTAGTGGCTAGCGGGAGCTATGAGCAGTTCTTC. Translating it yields CASSLVASGSYEQFF.

This chain joins TRBV4-3 and TRBJ1-4, with a weak D call TRBD1 (6 bases). The CDR3 length is 14 residues. Germline values: CDR1 LGHNA, CDR2 YSLEER. Trimming stripped 6 bases from V and 8 bases from J, with 16 bases between. CDR3 sequence (DNA): TGCGCCAGCAGTAGGGGGGGGGTAACAGAAAAACTGTTTTTT. Translating it yields CASSRGGVTEKLFF.

The J gene is TRBJ1-2, the V gene TRBV6-1; TRBD1 is a possible D gene (6 bases). V lost 4 bases, J lost 3 bases, and 18 bases lay in between. Germline V CDR1 and CDR2: MNHNS, SASEGT. The CDR3 has 16 residues. The CDR3 loop reads CASSVDRRPLYYGYTF. For the CDR3, the DNA is TGTGCCAGCAGTGTAGACAGGCGGCCCCTGTACTATGGCTACACCTTC.

The V and J genes are TRBV19 and TRBJ2-7; 7 bases are shared with TRBD1. The ends lost 4 bases at V and 3 bases at J; junction bases unmatched: 6. Germline CDR1 is LNHDA and CDR2 is SQIVND (reference sequence). The CDR3 runs to 14 residues. The chain's CDR3 is CASSTAGTDYEQYF. For the CDR3, the DNA is TGTGCCAGTAGTACAGCCGGGACAGACTACGAGCAGTACTTC.

This chain uses TRBV10-3 with TRBJ2-3; weak D call: TRBD1 (6 bases). Germline assignment: CDR1 ENHRY and CDR2 SYGVKD. There are 17 residues in the CDR3. Trimming left V 8 bases short and J 0 bases short, with 21 bases between. The CDR3 DNA reads as TGTGCCATCCGCTCCAAACTCCGGGACACTAGCACAGATACGCAGTATTTT. Translating gives CAIRSKLRDTSTDTQYF.

CDR3 nucleotide sequence: TGTGCCAGCAGCCAAGGCAGTCCGGGGATCCAAGAGACCCAGTACTTC. It codes for CASSQGSPGIQETQYF. This chain links TRBV4-2 with TRBJ2-5; maybe TRBD2 (5 bases). The CDR3 has 16 residues. Germline assignment: CDR1 LGHNA and CDR2 YNFKEQ. The V gene lost 1 base and the J gene lost 1 base, with 13 bases spanning the gap.

This chain links TRBV6-5 with TRBJ1-4; no definite D call. The CDR3 covers 15 residues. The germline CDR1 and CDR2 sequences are MNHEY and SVGAGI. V was shortened by 5 bases and J by 6 bases, with 16 bases between the two germline ends. The CDR3 DNA sequence: TGTGCCAGCAGTCCCGCCGGGGTACAACATGAAAAACTGTTTTTT. Encoded protein: CASSPAGVQHEKLFF.

The V gene is TRBV9, the J gene TRBJ1-3; 9 positions match TRBD1. With V trimmed by 3 bases and J by 0 bases, 7 bases remained unmatched. This CDR3 region has 17 residues. Germline values: CDR1 SGDLS, CDR2 YYNGEE. CDR3 sequence: CASSARTGENSGNTIYF. In DNA, the CDR3 is TGTGCCAGCAGCGCGAGGACAGGGGAAAACTCTGGAAACACCATATATTTT.

V usage is TRBV19 and J usage is TRBJ1-5, with D possibly being TRBD1 (5 bases). The CDR3 length is 16 residues. The germline V gene has CDR1 LNHDA and CDR2 SQIVND (reference sequence). V lost 4 bases and J lost 0, with 13 bases in between. CDR3 sequence reads: CASSTSRDYSNQPQHF. DNA of the CDR3: TGTGCCAGTAGTACTAGCAGGGACTATAGCAATCAGCCCCAGCATTTT.

The gene calls are TRBV6-5 and TRBJ1-2, with 7 bases that match TRBD1. Trimming removed 2 bases from V and 3 bases from J; junction bases left unmatched: 6. CDR1 and CDR2 (germline): MNHEY, SVGAGI. The CDR3 is 15 amino acids. The DNA of the CDR3 is TGTGCCAGCAGTTACATGACAGGGAGCTACTATGGCTACACCTTC. Its protein is CASSYMTGSYYGYTF.

V gene TRBV5-1 combines with J gene TRBJ2-5; the D gene is possibly TRBD1 (5 bases). This CDR3 has 14 amino acids. The germline V and J ends were trimmed by 6 bases and 2 bases, with 14 bases remaining between them. Germline CDR1 reads SGHRS; CDR2 reads YFSETQ. In DNA form, the CDR3 reads TGCGCCAGCACGGTGGGCAGGGTTCAAGAGACCCAGTACTTC. It translates to CASTVGRVQETQYF.

The chain uses TRBV28 and TRBJ2-1, with no clear D. The CDR3 has 15 residues. The V gene's germline CDR1 is MDHEN and CDR2 SYDVKM. Trimming removed 6 bases from V and 3 bases from J, with 15 bases in between. The DNA of the CDR3 is TGTGCCAGCAGCCCTACCGGGTCCCTCTACAATGAGCAGTTCTTC. It specifies CASSPTGSLYNEQFF.

V and J are TRBV7-9 and TRBJ2-5; the D gene is possibly TRBD1 (6 bases). V lost 4 bases, J lost 2 bases, and 11 bases lay in between. This CDR3 has 14 residues. The germline V gene has CDR1 SEHNR and CDR2 FQNEAQ (reference sequence). CDR3 nucleotide sequence: TGTGCCAGCAGCTCAGGGGCGAGGCAAGAGACCCAGTACTTC. This translates into CASSSGARQETQYF.

J is TRBJ2-2 and V is TRBV28; D is possibly TRBD2 (7 bases). V was pared by 3 bases and J by 4 bases, with 21 bases between. CDR1 is MDHEN and CDR2 is SYDVKM in the germline V gene. The CDR3 has 18 amino acids. The CDR3: CASSFYRLAGAGTGELFF. CDR3 coding DNA: TGTGCCAGCAGTTTCTATAGGCTGGCGGGGGCAGGCACCGGGGAGCTGTTTTTT.

The rearrangement links TRBV9 to TRBJ1-3; 7 nucleotides match TRBD1. From germline, CDR1 is SGDLS and CDR2 YYNGEE. The CDR3 has 16 amino acids. The V segment lost 7 bases and the J segment 1 base; nucleotides outside the gene matches: 11. The CDR3 DNA reads TGTGCCAGCGGTGGACAGGTAGGAGGATCTGGAAACACCATATATTTT. Translating gives CASGGQVGGSGNTIYF.

The CDR3 spells CSATGEKTQYF. CDR3 sequence (DNA): TGCAGTGCTACAGGGGAGAAGACCCAGTACTTC. The chain joins TRBV20-1 to TRBJ2-5; tentative D call: TRBD1 (6 bases). CDR3 length: 11 residues. V was shortened by 4 bases and J by 6 bases, with 9 bases between the two germline ends. CDR1 is DFQATT and CDR2 is SNEGSKA in the germline V gene (reference sequence).

The chain links TRBV9 to TRBJ2-7, with D possibly TRBD2 on 6 matching bases. The CDR3 extends over 14 amino acids. V lost 1 base, J lost 5 bases, and 13 bases lay in between. The germline gives CDR1 SGDLS, CDR2 YYNGEE. CDR3 residues: CASSVFSGGHEQYF. The CDR3 DNA follows: TGTGCCAGCAGCGTATTTAGCGGAGGACACGAGCAGTACTTC. Together with reference TRBV9 and TRBJ2-7, the CDR3 gives the full variable domain: DSGVTQTPKHLITATGQRVTLRCSPRSGDLSVYWYQQSLDQGLQFLIQYYNGEERAKGNILERFSAQQFPDLHSELNLSSLELGDSALYFCASSVFSGGHEQYFGPGTRLTVT.

V is TRBV20-1 and J is TRBJ2-5; unclear D gene. Germline-derived CDR1 and CDR2 are DFQATT and SNEGSKA (reference sequence). The V gene lost 5 bases and the J gene lost 5 bases, with 9 bases spanning the gap. The CDR3 contains 11 residues. The CDR3 bases are TGCAGTGCTGAGCGTGGGGAGACCCAGTACTTC. Protein product: CSAERGETQYF.

The rearrangement links TRBV7-9 to TRBJ2-7, with D perhaps matching TRBD2 (7 bases). The CDR3 is 14 amino acids. CDR1 and CDR2 (germline): SEHNR, FQNEAQ (reference sequence). Trimming pared 5 bases from V and 2 bases from J, leaving 13 bases between. This CDR3 is CASSLQGGTYEQYF. The CDR3 DNA is TGTGCCAGCAGCCTACAGGGAGGGACCTACGAGCAGTACTTC.

The CDR3 protein is CASSYVYGYAGELFF. CDR3 nucleotides: TGTGCCAGCAGTTACGTTTACGGGTATGCCGGGGAGCTGTTTTTT. The chain uses TRBV6-6 and TRBJ2-2; no firm D call. The V gene's germline CDR1 is MNHNY and CDR2 SVGAGI (reference sequence). V lost 2 bases and J lost 6, with 13 bases in between. The length of the CDR3 is 15 residues.

The chain joins TRBV29-1 to TRBJ2-7, with TRBD1 identical over 7 bases. Germline CDR1 and CDR2: SQVTM and ANQGSEA. There are 12 residues in the CDR3. The V gene end was trimmed by 1 base and the J gene end by 5 bases; junction bases not matched to a gene: 2. The CDR3 nucleotides are TGCAGCGTTGAAGGGGACAGCGACGAGCAGTACTTC. It translates to CSVEGDSDEQYF.